The 16 T cell receptor beta chains below come from one sample, sequenced in a study of cytomegalovirus exposure and HLA in healthy donors (dated by TCRdb to about 2017). Libraries were prepared through the immunoSEQ multiplex PCR assay. The multiplex PCR relied on a mix of 60 forward primers for TCR Vbeta segments and 13 reverse primers for TCR Jbeta segments. TCRdb obtained this table from immuneACCESS and retained in-frame rearrangements with V and J assigned. These tables miss some clones; where compared with another copy, unresolved V genes account for less than half of the shortfall, and the remainder is unexplained. The sample contains 150,000 to 200,000 clones, approximately 78% of them found a single time. Jointly, the top ten make up about 13% of the sample. The sequencing sample was made of PBMCs. All receptors derive from a woman aged 45-65 years in good health and CMV-seropositive.

The gene calls are TRBV5-4 and TRBJ1-4; 11 positions agree with TRBD1. The germline V gene encodes CDR1 SGHNT and CDR2 YYREEE (reference sequence). J was trimmed by 5 bases and V by 5 bases; bases with no gene match: 8. This CDR3 has 16 residues. CDR3 nucleotides: TGTGCCAGCAGTTACCGGGACAGGGGGGGGAATGAAAAACTGTTTTTT. It encodes CASSYRDRGGNEKLFF.

This clone was counted once. The rearrangement joins TRBV9 to TRBJ2-1, with 10 bases identical to TRBD2. Germline V gene data show CDR1 as SGDLS and CDR2 as YYNGEE. The CDR3 has 17 residues. J lost 4 bases, V lost 4 bases, and 11 bases had no gene match. CDR3 in amino acids: CASSLDSGGPGYNEQFF. CDR3 sequence (DNA): TGTGCCAGCAGCCTGGATAGCGGGGGGCCGGGATACAATGAGCAGTTCTTC.

V and J are TRBV7-8 and TRBJ1-1; D ambiguous. This CDR3 has 14 amino acids. V was shortened by 1 base and J by 3 bases, with 9 bases between the two germline ends. Germline CDR1 SGHVS, CDR2 FQNEAQ. The chain's CDR3 is CASSLEDWDTEAFF. DNA of the CDR3: TGTGCCAGCAGCTTAGAGGACTGGGACACTGAAGCTTTCTTT.

V is TRBV19 and J is TRBJ1-2; 7 bases map to TRBD1. The CDR3 consists of 15 residues. Germline V gene data show CDR1 as LNHDA and CDR2 as SQIVND (reference sequence). The J segment lost 1 base and the V segment lost 3 bases, leaving 5 bases of the junction unmatched. CDR3 in amino acids: CASSIRQGDNYGYTF. CDR3 sequence (DNA): TGTGCCAGTAGTATTAGGCAGGGGGATAACTATGGCTACACCTTC.

The chain employs TRBV5-1 and TRBJ1-1; no clear D. Trimming left V 0 bases short and J 1 base short, with 13 bases between. The CDR3 has 16 residues. Germline values: CDR1 SGHRS, CDR2 YFSETQ. CDR3 sequence reads: CASSLGAGLGNTEAFF. The CDR3 DNA reads TGCGCCAGCAGCTTGGGGGCAGGCCTTGGGAACACTGAAGCTTTCTTT.

V gene TRBV7-9 combines with J gene TRBJ2-5, with a weak D call TRBD1 (5 bases). V dropped 1 base and J dropped 5 bases, with 8 bases sitting between them. Germline CDR1 SEHNR, CDR2 FQNEAQ (reference sequence). This CDR3 has 13 residues. CDR3 bases: TGTGCCAGCAGCTTAGGCAGGGTGGAGACCCAGTACTTC. Its translation is CASSLGRVETQYF.

The rearrangement links TRBV7-8 to TRBJ2-2, with D possibly matching TRBD2 (5 bases). The V gene's germline CDR1 is SGHVS and CDR2 FQNEAQ. Trimming stripped 0 bases from V and 6 bases from J, with 17 bases between. The CDR3 has 17 amino acids. CDR3 sequence: CASSLARRLQTPGELFF. CDR3 bases: TGTGCCAGCAGCTTAGCGCGGAGGCTACAGACCCCCGGGGAGCTGTTTTTT.

In its sample, this clone was seen a few times. V gene TRBV5-4 combines with J gene TRBJ2-1; D is possibly TRBD2 (5 bases). Germline V gene sequence: CDR1 SGHNT, CDR2 YYREEE (reference sequence). V was trimmed by 1 base and J by 7 bases, leaving 12 bases between them. The CDR3 has 14 residues. DNA of the CDR3: TGTGCCAGCAGCTTGTTCGGGGTGCGGAATGAGCAGTTCTTC. Protein product: CASSLFGVRNEQFF.

The gene calls are TRBV28 and TRBJ1-1, with 10 bases identical to TRBD1. This CDR3 is 15 amino acids long. With 4 bases clipped from V and 4 bases from J, the junction kept 6 bases outside the gene matches. Germline lookup yields CDR1 MDHEN and CDR2 SYDVKM. CDR3 sequence (DNA): TGTGCCAGCAGTTCGCGGACAGGGGGGAGCACTGAAGCTTTCTTT. Its translation is CASSSRTGGSTEAFF.

The chain employs TRBV6-5 and TRBJ2-1; D remains unclear. Germline CDR1 and CDR2: MNHEY and SVGAGI. CDR3 length: 14 residues. V gave up 9 bases and J gave up 6 bases, with 18 bases separating them. Here the CDR3 reads CASHPSPLGNEQFF. The CDR3 DNA sequence: TGTGCCAGTCATCCTTCCCCCCTAGGCAATGAGCAGTTCTTC.

The chain carries TRBV11-2 and TRBJ1-1; TRBD1 is a possible D gene (6 bases). Germline V gene sequence: CDR1 SGHAT, CDR2 FQNNGV. The CDR3 is made up of 12 amino acids. Trimming left V 7 bases short and J 11 bases short, with 17 bases between. DNA of the CDR3: TGTGCCAGCACCGCAACAGGGCTCGTCGCTTTCTTT. It encodes CASTATGLVAFF.

The chain is built from TRBV7-9 and TRBJ1-4; 8 bases map to TRBD1. The CDR3 runs 13 residues. J gave up 8 bases and V 2 bases, and 1 base lay outside the gene matches. Germline V gene sequence: CDR1 SEHNR, CDR2 FQNEAQ (reference sequence). The CDR3: CASSLQGAEKLFF. DNA for the CDR3: TGTGCCAGCAGCTTACAGGGGGCGGAAAAACTGTTTTTT.

Details on this clone: Germline is not matched at one junction end, which may reflect a read error. The rearrangement links TRBV7-9 to TRBJ2-7, with 8 bases fitting TRBD1. Germline V gene data show CDR1 as SEHNR and CDR2 as FQNEAQ (reference sequence). CDR3 length: 10 residues. The CDR3 protein is CSSSSRDRFF. CDR3 in DNA: TGTTCCAGCAGCTCCCGGGACAGGTTCTTC.

The CDR3 bases are TGTGCCATCAGTGATGAGGGCTACACCTTC. Its translation is CAISDEGYTF. The chain carries TRBV10-3 and TRBJ1-2; D uncertain. The CDR3 sequence is 10 residues long. The germline gives CDR1 ENHRY, CDR2 SYGVKD. The V gene lost 3 bases and the J gene lost 8 bases, with 4 bases spanning the gap.

The gene calls are TRBV15 and TRBJ1-5; weak D call: TRBD1 (5 bases). Germline V CDR1 and CDR2: LNHNV, YYDKDF (reference sequence). The germline V and J ends were trimmed by 1 base and 2 bases, with 9 bases remaining between them. The CDR3 extends over 15 amino acids. The DNA for the CDR3 is TGTGCCACCAGCAGAGCAGGGATGGGCAATCAGCCCCAGCATTTT. Translation: CATSRAGMGNQPQHF. Full variable domain (remainder filled in from reference TRBV15 and TRBJ1-5): DAMVIQNPRYQVTQFGKPVTLSCSQTLNHNVMYWYQQKSSQAPKLLFHYYDKDFNNEADTPDNFQSRRPNTSFCFLDIRSPGLGDTAMYLCATSRAGMGNQPQHFGDGTRLSIL.

The chain employs TRBV6-5 and TRBJ1-2, with D possibly TRBD1 on 5 matching bases. Germline V gene sequence: CDR1 MNHEY, CDR2 SVGAGI. CDR3 length equals 14 residues. The V gene lost 0 bases and the J gene lost 4 bases, with 9 bases spanning the gap. The CDR3 DNA follows: TGTGCCAGCAGTTACTCCCAGGGCGGCTATGGCTACACCTTC. This translates into CASSYSQGGYGYTF.